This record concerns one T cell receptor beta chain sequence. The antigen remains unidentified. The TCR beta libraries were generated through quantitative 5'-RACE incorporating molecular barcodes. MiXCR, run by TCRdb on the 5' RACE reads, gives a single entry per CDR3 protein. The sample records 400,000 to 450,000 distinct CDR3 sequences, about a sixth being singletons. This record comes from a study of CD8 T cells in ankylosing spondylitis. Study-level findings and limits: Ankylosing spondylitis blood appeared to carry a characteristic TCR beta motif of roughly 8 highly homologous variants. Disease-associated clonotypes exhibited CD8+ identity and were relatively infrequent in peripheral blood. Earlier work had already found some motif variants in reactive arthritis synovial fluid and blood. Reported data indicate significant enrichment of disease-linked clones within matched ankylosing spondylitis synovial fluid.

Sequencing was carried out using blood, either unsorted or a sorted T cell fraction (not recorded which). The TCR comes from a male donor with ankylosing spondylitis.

This CDR3 reads CASSGGGGQPQHF. CDR3 nucleotides: TGTGCCAGTAGTGGAGGGGGTGGTCAGCCCCAGCATTTT. V and J are TRBV19 and TRBJ1-5; tentative D call: TRBD1 (6 bases). Germline values: CDR1 LNHDA, CDR2 SQIVND (reference sequence). There are 13 residues in the CDR3. V was pared by 5 bases and J by 6 bases, with 11 bases between.